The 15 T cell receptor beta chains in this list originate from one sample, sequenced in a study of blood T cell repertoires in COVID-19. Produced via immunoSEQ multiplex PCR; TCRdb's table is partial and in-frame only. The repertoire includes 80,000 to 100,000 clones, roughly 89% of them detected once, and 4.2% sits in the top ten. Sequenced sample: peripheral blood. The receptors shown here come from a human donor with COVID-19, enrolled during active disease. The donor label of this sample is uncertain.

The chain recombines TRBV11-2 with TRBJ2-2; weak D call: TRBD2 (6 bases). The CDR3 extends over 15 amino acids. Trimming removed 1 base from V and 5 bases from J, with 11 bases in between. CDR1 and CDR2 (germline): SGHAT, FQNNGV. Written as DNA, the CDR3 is TGTGCCAGCAGCTTAGTCGCGGGGTATACCGGGGAGCTGTTTTTT. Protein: CASSLVAGYTGELFF.

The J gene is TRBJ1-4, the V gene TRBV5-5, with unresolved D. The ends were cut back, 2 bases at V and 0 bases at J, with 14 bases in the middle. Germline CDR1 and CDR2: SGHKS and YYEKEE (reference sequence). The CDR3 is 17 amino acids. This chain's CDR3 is CASSFRLTGSTNEKLFF. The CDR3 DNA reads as TGTGCCAGCAGCTTTCGACTGACCGGATCAACTAATGAAAAACTGTTTTTT.

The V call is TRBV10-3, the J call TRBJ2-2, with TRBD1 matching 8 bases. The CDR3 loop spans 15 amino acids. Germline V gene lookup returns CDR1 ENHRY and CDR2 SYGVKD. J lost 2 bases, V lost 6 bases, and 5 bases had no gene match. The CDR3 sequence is CAISWDRRNTGELFF. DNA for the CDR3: TGTGCCATCAGCTGGGACAGGAGAAACACCGGGGAGCTGTTTTTT.

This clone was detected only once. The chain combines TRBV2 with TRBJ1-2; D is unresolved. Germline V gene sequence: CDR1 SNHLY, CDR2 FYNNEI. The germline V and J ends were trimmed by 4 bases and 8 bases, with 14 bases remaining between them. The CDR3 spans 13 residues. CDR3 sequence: CASSGTGKGGYTF. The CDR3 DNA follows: TGTGCCAGCAGTGGGACGGGGAAAGGCGGCTACACCTTC.

The CDR3 region has the DNA TGCAGCGTAGACTTCGCAGCGGGCTCCTACAATGAGCAGTTCTTC. Amino acid sequence: CSVDFAAGSYNEQFF. The V call is TRBV29-1, the J call TRBJ2-1; maybe TRBD2 (6 bases). This CDR3 comprises 15 residues. Trimming pared 6 bases from V and 0 bases from J, leaving 15 bases between. Germline-derived CDR1 and CDR2 are SQVTM and ANQGSEA.

CDR3 residues: CASSLAGLYEQYF. As DNA, the CDR3 is TGTGCCAGCAGCCTAGCGGGCCTCTACGAGCAGTACTTC. The J gene is TRBJ2-7, the V gene TRBV12-3 or TRBV12-4; 8 bases are shared with TRBD2. The CDR3 sequence is 13 residues long. Unmatched junction bases numbered 4, after V lost 6 bases and J lost 3 bases.

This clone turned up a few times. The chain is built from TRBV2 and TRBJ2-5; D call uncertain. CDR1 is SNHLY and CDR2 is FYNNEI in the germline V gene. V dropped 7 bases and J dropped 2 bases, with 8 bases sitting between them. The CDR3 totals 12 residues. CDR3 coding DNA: TGTGCCAGCAAATTACAGCAAGAGACCCAGTACTTC. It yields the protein CASKLQQETQYF. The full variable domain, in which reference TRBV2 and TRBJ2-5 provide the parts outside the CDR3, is EPEVTQTPSHQVTQMGQEVILRCVPISNHLYFYWYRQILGQKVEFLVSFYNNEISEKSEIFDDQFSVERPDGSNFTLKIRSTKLEDSAMYFCASKLQQETQYFGPGTRLLVL.

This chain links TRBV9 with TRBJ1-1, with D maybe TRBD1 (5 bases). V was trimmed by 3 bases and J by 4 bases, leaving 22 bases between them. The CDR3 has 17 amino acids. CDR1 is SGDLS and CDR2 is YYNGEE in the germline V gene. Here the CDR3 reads CASSALPLAGPGTEAFF. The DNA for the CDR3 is TGTGCCAGCAGCGCCCTACCTCTGGCAGGGCCGGGCACTGAAGCTTTCTTT.

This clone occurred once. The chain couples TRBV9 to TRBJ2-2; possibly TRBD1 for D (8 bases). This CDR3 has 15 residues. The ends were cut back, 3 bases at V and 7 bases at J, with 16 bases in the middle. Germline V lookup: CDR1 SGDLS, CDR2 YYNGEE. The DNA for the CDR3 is TGTGCCAGCAGCGAGAGGACAGGGAGGGGCGGGGAGCTGTTTTTT. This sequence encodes CASSERTGRGGELFF.

The CDR3 DNA is TGTGCCAGCAGCTTGACGACAGGGGGAAATTCACCCCTCCACTTT. Residues: CASSLTTGGNSPLHF. V is TRBV7-6 and J is TRBJ1-6, with 9 nucleotides matching TRBD1. This CDR3 has 15 amino acids. Germline CDR1 and CDR2: SGHVS and FNYEAQ. V shed 3 bases and J 7 bases; nucleotides not matched to a gene: 4.

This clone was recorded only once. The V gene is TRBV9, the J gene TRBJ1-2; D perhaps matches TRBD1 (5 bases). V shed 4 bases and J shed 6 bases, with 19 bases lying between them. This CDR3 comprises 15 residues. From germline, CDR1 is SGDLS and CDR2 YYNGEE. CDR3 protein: CASSLKTGGADGYTF. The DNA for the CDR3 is TGTGCCAGCAGCCTCAAAACTGGAGGGGCTGATGGCTACACCTTC.

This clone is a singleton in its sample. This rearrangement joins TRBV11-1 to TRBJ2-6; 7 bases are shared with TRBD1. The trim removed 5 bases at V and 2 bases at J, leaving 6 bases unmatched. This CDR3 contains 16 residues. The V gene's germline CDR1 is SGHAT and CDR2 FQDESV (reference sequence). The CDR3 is CASSNRDSTGANVLTF. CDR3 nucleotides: TGTGCCAGCAGCAATCGGGACAGTACTGGGGCCAACGTCCTGACTTTC.

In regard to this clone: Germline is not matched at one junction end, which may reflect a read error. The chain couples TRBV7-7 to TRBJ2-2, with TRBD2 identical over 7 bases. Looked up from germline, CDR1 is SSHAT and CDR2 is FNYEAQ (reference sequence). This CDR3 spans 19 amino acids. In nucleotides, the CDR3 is TGTGCTAGCAGCTTAGCGTTCGGGACTATGGGGCCGAACACCGGGGAGCTGTTTTTT. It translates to CASSLAFGTMGPNTGELFF.

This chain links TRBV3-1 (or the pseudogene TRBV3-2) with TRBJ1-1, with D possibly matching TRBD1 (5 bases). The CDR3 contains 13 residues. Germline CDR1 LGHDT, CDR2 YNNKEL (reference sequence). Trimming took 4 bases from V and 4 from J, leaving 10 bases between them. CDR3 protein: CASSLLGATEAFF. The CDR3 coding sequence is TGTGCCAGCAGCCTCCTAGGGGCCACTGAAGCTTTCTTT.

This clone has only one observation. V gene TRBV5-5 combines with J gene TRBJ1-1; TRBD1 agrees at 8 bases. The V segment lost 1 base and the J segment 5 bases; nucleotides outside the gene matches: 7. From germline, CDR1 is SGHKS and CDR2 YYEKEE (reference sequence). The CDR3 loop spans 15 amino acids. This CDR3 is CASSLSPRTGTEAFF. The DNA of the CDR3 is TGTGCCAGCAGCTTGTCCCCTAGGACAGGGACTGAAGCTTTCTTT. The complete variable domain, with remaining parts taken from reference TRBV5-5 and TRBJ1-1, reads DAGVTQSPTHLIKTRGQQVTLRCSPISGHKSVSWYQQVLGQGPQFIFQYYEKEERGRGNFPDRFSARQFPNYSSELNVNALLLGDSALYLCASSLSPRTGTEAFFGQGTRLTVV.